Shown below are 21 T cell receptor beta chains from a single sample sequenced in a study of cytomegalovirus exposure and HLA in healthy donors. The method was immunoSEQ multiplex PCR; TCRdb's version includes in-frame clones alone and lacks a portion of them. The sample has about 240,000 clones, approximately 86% seen once; the top ten hold 1% to 1.5%. Sequencing was carried out using PBMCs. Receptors were obtained from a woman younger than 45 in good health and CMV-seropositive.

The J gene is TRBJ1-3, the V gene TRBV19; possibly TRBD1 for D (6 bases). CDR1 and CDR2 from the germline V gene are LNHDA and SQIVND (reference sequence). The CDR3 sequence is 16 residues long. V lost 1 base and J lost 0, with 10 bases in between. CDR3 bases: TGTGCCAGTAGTATAGGTGGACAGAGCTCTGGAAACACCATATATTTT. Its protein product is CASSIGGQSSGNTIYF.

V is TRBV7-9 and J is TRBJ2-1; 10 nucleotides agree with TRBD1. CDR1 and CDR2 (germline): SEHNR, FQNEAQ (reference sequence). The CDR3 totals 15 residues. V was clipped by 6 bases and J by 4 bases; unmatched bases: 6. Here the CDR3 reads CASRPTGQGYNEQFF. The CDR3 nucleotides read TGTGCCAGCAGACCTACGGGACAGGGGTACAATGAGCAGTTCTTC. Variable domain in full (rest from reference TRBV7-9 and TRBJ2-1): DTGVSQNPRHKITKRGQNVTFRCDPISEHNRLYWYRQTLGQGPEFLTYFQNEAQLEKSRLLSDRFSAERPKGSFSTLEIQRTEQGDSAMYLCASRPTGQGYNEQFFGPGTRLTVL.

This sequence joins TRBV6-5 and TRBJ1-2, with 8 bases aligning to TRBD1. The CDR3 covers 13 residues. V shed 4 bases, J shed 4 bases, and the junction held 2 bases outside the gene matches. Germline CDR1 reads MNHEY; CDR2 reads SVGAGI. CDR3 protein: CASSLDRGYGYTF. CDR3 in DNA: TGTGCCAGCAGTTTAGACAGGGGCTATGGCTACACCTTC.

J is TRBJ2-7 and V is TRBV10-3; 12 bases map to TRBD2. This CDR3 is 16 amino acids long. CDR1 is ENHRY, CDR2 SYGVKD, per germline. V lost 2 bases, J lost 1 base, and 3 bases stayed unmatched. CDR3 in amino acids: CAISELGLAGSYEQYF. The CDR3, as DNA: TGTGCCATCAGTGAGCTGGGACTAGCGGGTTCCTACGAGCAGTACTTC.

Only one count was recorded for this clone. The CDR3 sequence is CASKVWGPGNEKLFF. The CDR3 region has the DNA TGTGCCAGCAAGGTTTGGGGGCCGGGTAATGAAAAACTGTTTTTT. V usage is TRBV27 and J usage is TRBJ1-4; the D gene is possibly TRBD1 (6 bases). The ends were cut back, 7 bases at V and 4 bases at J, with 16 bases in the middle. Germline CDR1 MNHEY, CDR2 SMNVEV (reference sequence). The CDR3 spans 15 residues.

This clone showed up just once. The rearrangement links TRBV19 to TRBJ2-1; D not certain. The CDR3 is 12 residues long. The V gene's germline CDR1 is LNHDA and CDR2 SQIVND (reference sequence). The V and J ends lost 8 bases and 10 bases respectively, with 15 bases between them. The CDR3 bases are TGTGCCAGTGGTCTAGGGCCCCTCGAGCAGTTCTTC. It is translated as CASGLGPLEQFF.

This chain joins TRBV5-1 and TRBJ1-4, with D possibly TRBD1 on 6 matching bases. The CDR3 length is 16 residues. V shed 4 bases and J shed 0 bases, with 13 bases lying between them. Germline CDR1 reads SGHRS; CDR2 reads YFSETQ. CDR3 nucleotides: TGCGCCAGCAGCGTTCCACAGGGCTCAACTAATGAAAAACTGTTTTTT. Translated, it gives CASSVPQGSTNEKLFF. The full variable domain, completed using reference TRBV5-1 and TRBJ1-4, is KAGVTQTPRYLIKTRGQQVTLSCSPISGHRSVSWYQQTPGQGLQFLFEYFSETQRNKGNFPGRFSGRQFSNSRSEMNVSTLELGDSALYLCASSVPQGSTNEKLFFGSGTQLSVL.

The CDR3 here is CAWSKGLNTGELFF. The CDR3 DNA follows: TGTGCCTGGAGCAAGGGACTTAACACCGGGGAGCTGTTTTTT. The chain combines TRBV30 with TRBJ2-2, with a possible D match to TRBD2 (6 bases). Germline V lookup: CDR1 GTSNPN, CDR2 SVGIG (reference sequence). The CDR3 totals 14 residues. V lost 3 bases, J lost 2 bases, and 10 bases lay in between.

The V and J genes are TRBV27 and TRBJ2-5, with TRBD2 matching 8 bases. V lost 2 bases and J lost 0; bases outside the gene matches: 8. CDR3 length: 17 amino acids. The germline CDR1 and CDR2 sequences are MNHEY and SMNVEV (reference sequence). This chain's CDR3 is CASSLRPTGGYQETQYF. The DNA of the CDR3 is TGTGCCAGCAGTTTACGCCCGACGGGGGGGTACCAAGAGACCCAGTACTTC.

The genes are TRBV6-6 and TRBJ2-3; 8 nucleotides match TRBD1. Looked up from germline, CDR1 is MNHNY and CDR2 is SVGAGI (reference sequence). The CDR3 loop spans 15 amino acids. Germline trimming cut 6 bases from V and 0 bases from J; bases unmatched to any gene: 5. The CDR3 reads CASSYRQGSTDTQYF. Here the CDR3 DNA reads TGTGCCAGCAGCTATCGACAGGGGAGCACAGATACGCAGTATTTT.

This clone has a count of ten or more. The V call is TRBV6-1, the J call TRBJ1-1; D remains ambiguous. Deletions cut 6 bases from V and 2 bases from J, with 10 bases between. The CDR3 loop spans 13 amino acids. The germline V gene has CDR1 MNHNS and CDR2 SASEGT. Here the CDR3 DNA reads TGTGCCAGCAGCCCCACAGAAAACACTGAAGCTTTCTTT. It codes for CASSPTENTEAFF.

The chain is built from TRBV12-5 and TRBJ2-1, with no clear D. The V end lost 0 bases, the J end lost 8 bases, and 8 bases lay between the germline ends. CDR3 length: 13 residues. Germline CDR1 reads LGHNT; CDR2 reads FRNRAP. In DNA, the CDR3 is TGTGCTAGTGGTTTGGTACTGAGAGATGAGCAGTTCTTC. This encodes CASGLVLRDEQFF.

The CDR3 reads CAWSGQGWTYEFF. CDR3 nucleotide sequence: TGTGCCTGGAGTGGGCAGGGTTGGACCTACGAGTTCTTC. The genes are TRBV30 and TRBJ2-1, with D possibly being TRBD1 (5 bases). Germline V gene lookup returns CDR1 GTSNPN and CDR2 SVGIG (reference sequence). Trimming took off 1 base at V and 14 bases at J, with 18 bases between the two ends. This CDR3 has 13 amino acids.

This rearrangement joins TRBV5-6 to TRBJ1-4, with D unclear. The CDR3 extends over 15 amino acids. The V gene lost 3 bases and the J gene lost 8 bases, with 17 bases spanning the gap. Germline lookup yields CDR1 SGHDT and CDR2 YYEEEE. Here the CDR3 reads CASSSASGYGEKLFF. CDR3 DNA sequence: TGTGCCAGCAGCTCCGCCTCCGGGTATGGGGAAAAACTGTTTTTT.

This clone came up once. The chain couples TRBV6-1 to TRBJ2-1; 8 bases fit TRBD2. This CDR3 comprises 14 residues. Unmatched junction bases numbered 4, after V lost 3 bases and J lost 6 bases. Germline V gives CDR1 MNHNS, CDR2 SASEGT. CDR3 loop: CASSDGGRLNEQFF. In nucleotides, the CDR3 is TGTGCCAGCAGTGATGGCGGGAGGCTCAATGAGCAGTTCTTC.

J is TRBJ2-3 and V is TRBV30, with D perhaps matching TRBD2 (6 bases). The germline V gene has CDR1 GTSNPN and CDR2 SVGIG (reference sequence). CDR3 length: 15 amino acids. V lost 4 bases and J lost 0, with 14 bases in between. The CDR3 is CAWTRDGTSTDTQYF. DNA for the CDR3: TGTGCCTGGACCCGGGATGGGACTAGCACAGATACGCAGTATTTT.

In DNA form, the CDR3 reads TGTGCCAGTAGTACACAGGGGGTCGATCGCTATGGCTACACCTTC. Protein product: CASSTQGVDRYGYTF. The chain carries TRBV19 and TRBJ1-2; 8 nucleotides match TRBD1. The CDR3 is 15 residues long. J gave up 4 bases and V 4 bases, and 8 bases lay outside the gene matches. The germline V gene has CDR1 LNHDA and CDR2 SQIVND (reference sequence). The full variable domain, in which reference TRBV19 and TRBJ1-2 provide the parts outside the CDR3, is DGGITQSPKYLFRKEGQNVTLSCEQNLNHDAMYWYRQDPGQGLRLIYYSQIVNDFQKGDIAEGYSVSREKKESFPLTVTSAQKNPTAFYLCASSTQGVDRYGYTFGSGTRLTVV.

This clone has more than one count but fewer than ten. V is TRBV5-1 and J is TRBJ2-7, with a possible D match to TRBD2 (5 bases). CDR1 and CDR2 (germline): SGHRS, YFSETQ. The CDR3 is made up of 12 amino acids. With 5 bases removed from V and 3 bases from J, the gap between germline ends came to 9 bases. The CDR3 DNA reads TGCGCCAGCAGTTTAAGCGGCTACGAGCAGTACTTC. Its translation: CASSLSGYEQYF. Complete variable domain (other parts from reference TRBV5-1 and TRBJ2-7): KAGVTQTPRYLIKTRGQQVTLSCSPISGHRSVSWYQQTPGQGLQFLFEYFSETQRNKGNFPGRFSGRQFSNSRSEMNVSTLELGDSALYLCASSLSGYEQYFGPGTRLTVT.

The chain combines TRBV9 with TRBJ1-3; D is unresolved. Trimming left V 0 bases short and J 4 bases short, with 11 bases between. Germline CDR1 is SGDLS and CDR2 is YYNGEE. The CDR3 runs to 15 residues. DNA for the CDR3: TGTGCCAGCAGCGTAGACCCCGGTATGGGAAACACCATATATTTT. Translated: CASSVDPGMGNTIYF. The variable domain in full, completed from reference TRBV9 and TRBJ1-3, reads DSGVTQTPKHLITATGQRVTLRCSPRSGDLSVYWYQQSLDQGLQFLIQYYNGEERAKGNILERFSAQQFPDLHSELNLSSLELGDSALYFCASSVDPGMGNTIYFGEGSWLTVV.

The rearrangement links TRBV6-5 to TRBJ2-2; TRBD2 agrees at 7 bases. Germline CDR1 and CDR2: MNHEY and SVGAGI. This CDR3 spans 16 amino acids. The trim removed 4 bases at V and 0 bases at J, leaving 5 bases unmatched. The CDR3 DNA reads as TGTGCCAGCAGTTCTAAGCGGGGTGCGAACACCGGGGAGCTGTTTTTT. Protein sequence: CASSSKRGANTGELFF.

The CDR3 reads CAISEPGYQPQHF. The CDR3 bases are TGTGCCATCAGTGAACCGGGGTATCAGCCCCAGCATTTT. V is TRBV10-3 and J is TRBJ1-5; D is undetermined. Germline CDR1 ENHRY, CDR2 SYGVKD. V lost 3 bases, J lost 5 bases, and 8 bases lay in between. This CDR3 spans 13 amino acids.